A selection of T cell receptor beta chains follows, all from one sample in a study of OX40 agonist ivuxolimab in advanced cancers. Clones were read by immunoSEQ multiplex PCR, and TCRdb kept only the in-frame ones, dropping some. This sample has around 35,000 clones, with roughly 79% found just once. Source: CD4+ or CD8+ T cells sorted from blood, taken in a trial of the OX40 agonist ivuxolimab. All receptors come from an adult with an advanced solid tumor such as melanoma, head and neck, liver or kidney cancer. Each CDR3 is given with its conserved first and last residue. A D gene is named only where the DNA matches it firmly. The size field is filled for only some rows; it gives once, few, many or a size class.

cdr3_length	v_call	d_call	j_call	clone_size	cdr3_aa	cdr3_nt
17	TRBV6-1	NA	TRBJ2-1	few	CASSEDGAGTGINEQFF	TGTGCCAGCAGTGAAGACGGGGCGGGGACGGGAATCAATGAGCAGTTCTTC
16	TRBV6-5	TRBD1	TRBJ2-5	once	CASSFIPGQRKETQYF	TGTGCCAGCAGTTTTATCCCGGGACAGAGGAAGGAGACCCAGTACTTC
15	TRBV18	NA	TRBJ1-5	NA	CASSPVGRSNQPQHF	TGTGCCAGCTCACCGGTGGGGAGGAGCAATCAGCCCCAGCATTTT
18	TRBV27	NA	TRBJ1-6	NA	CASSPTPITWLRNSPLHF	TGTGCCAGCAGCCCTACCCCGATCACTTGGTTGCGGAATTCACCCCTCCACTTT
15	TRBV10-3	NA	TRBJ1-2	NA	CAIRTPLNQDYGYTF	TGTGCCATCAGGACTCCACTTAACCAGGACTATGGCTACACCTTC
15	TRBV5-1	NA	TRBJ2-1	NA	CASSATVLRLNEQFF	TGCGCCAGCAGCGCTACAGTTTTGAGGTTGAATGAGCAGTTCTTC
12	TRBV5-4	NA	TRBJ1-5	NA	CASSLNGRPQHF	TGTGCCAGCAGCTTGAACGGTCGGCCCCAGCATTTT
15	TRBV11-2	NA	TRBJ2-2	NA	CASSLGFLGTGELFF	TGTGCCAGCAGCTTAGGTTTTTTAGGCACCGGGGAGCTGTTTTTT
17	TRBV27	TRBD1	TRBJ2-4	few	CASRVQGTHGAKNIQYF	TGTGCCAGCAGGGTACAGGGGACCCACGGAGCCAAAAACATTCAGTACTTC
17	TRBV25-1	TRBD2	TRBJ2-5	NA	CASSEWRGGTLGETQYF	TGTGCCAGCAGTGAATGGCGCGGGGGGACGTTGGGAGAGACCCAGTACTTC
18	TRBV18	TRBD1	TRBJ2-6	few	CASSPRDRVGTGANVLTF	TGTGCCAGCTCACCGAGGGACAGGGTAGGCACTGGGGCCAACGTCCTGACTTTC
17	TRBV19	NA	TRBJ2-7	NA	CASSITPDSYVAYEQYF	TGTGCCAGTAGTATAACCCCTGACAGCTACGTCGCCTACGAGCAGTACTTC
13	TRBV6-1	TRBD1	TRBJ1-5	NA	CASSPTGDQPQHF	TGTGCCAGCAGTCCGACAGGGGATCAGCCCCAGCATTTT
14	TRBV19	TRBD1	TRBJ2-4	NA	CASSVTGGKNIQYF	TGTGCCAGTAGCGTGACAGGGGGCAAAAACATTCAGTACTTC
15	TRBV4-3	TRBD1	TRBJ2-7	NA	CASSQDPRGHYEQYF	TGCGCCAGCAGCCAAGATCCCAGGGGGCACTACGAGCAGTACTTC
16	TRBV19	TRBD1	TRBJ1-3	few	CASSPRGHYSGNTIYF	TGTGCCAGTAGCCCTAGGGGGCACTACTCTGGAAACACCATATATTTT
14	TRBV4-3	NA	TRBJ1-1	NA	CASSPDRADTEAFF	TGCGCCAGCAGCCCGGACAGAGCCGACACTGAAGCTTTCTTT
13	TRBV5-1	NA	TRBJ1-1	NA	CASSFQENTEAFF	TGCGCCAGCAGCTTCCAGGAGAACACTGAAGCTTTCTTT
15	TRBV6-1	TRBD2	TRBJ2-1	NA	CASSEPGLRGVEQFF	TGTGCCAGCAGTGAACCGGGACTACGGGGCGTAGAGCAGTTCTTC
16	TRBV6-1	TRBD1	TRBJ1-4	NA	CASSGQQGATNEKLFF	TGTGCCAGCAGTGGGCAACAGGGGGCAACTAATGAAAAACTGTTTTTT
12	TRBV5-6	NA	TRBJ1-2	NA	CASSLGTGGYTF	TGTGCCAGCAGCCTGGGGACCGGGGGCTACACCTTC
11	TRBV20-1	NA	TRBJ2-7	NA	CSARSGYEQYF	TGCAGTGCTAGGTCGGGGTACGAGCAGTACTTC